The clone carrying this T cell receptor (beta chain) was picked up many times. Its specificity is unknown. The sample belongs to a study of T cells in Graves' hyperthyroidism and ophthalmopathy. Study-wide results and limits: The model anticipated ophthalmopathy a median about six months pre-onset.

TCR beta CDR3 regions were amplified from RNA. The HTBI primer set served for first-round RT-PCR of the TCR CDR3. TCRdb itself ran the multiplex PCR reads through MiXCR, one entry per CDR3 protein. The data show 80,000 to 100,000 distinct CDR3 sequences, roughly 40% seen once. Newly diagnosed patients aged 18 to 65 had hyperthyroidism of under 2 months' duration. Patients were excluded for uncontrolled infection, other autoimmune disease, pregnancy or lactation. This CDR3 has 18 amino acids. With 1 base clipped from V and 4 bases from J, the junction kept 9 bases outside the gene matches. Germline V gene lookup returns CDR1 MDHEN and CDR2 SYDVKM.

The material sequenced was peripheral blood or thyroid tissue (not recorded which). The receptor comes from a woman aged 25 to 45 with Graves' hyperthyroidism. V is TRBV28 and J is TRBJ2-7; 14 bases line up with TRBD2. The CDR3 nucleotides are TGTGCCAGCAGTTTATTGGGGACTAGCGGGAGTGGGTCTTACGAGCAGTACTTC. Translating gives CASSLLGTSGSGSYEQYF. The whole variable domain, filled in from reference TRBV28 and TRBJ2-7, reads DVKVTQSSRYLVKRTGEKVFLECVQDMDHENMFWYRQDPGLGLRLIYFSYDVKMKEKGDIPEGYSVSREKKERFSLILESASTNQTSMYLCASSLLGTSGSGSYEQYFGPGTRLTVT.